Below, 5 T cell receptor beta chains from the same sample are listed, as sequenced in a study of identical twins. TCRdb redid the calling of the 5' RACE reads with MiXCR, one entry per CDR3 protein. Altogether 510,000 or so distinct CDR3 sequences are present, nearly 15% being singletons, with the ten largest covering more than 0.4%. The same specimen was also included in a second study, on yellow fever vaccine responses in identical twins.

Specimen: CD4+ T cells sorted from blood. These receptors were taken from a woman under 30 in good health.

J is TRBJ2-2 and V is TRBV4-1; 10 positions match TRBD2. Trimming cost V 0 bases and J 5 bases; bases outside gene matches: 9. From germline, CDR1 is MGHRA and CDR2 YSYEKL. The CDR3 is 18 amino acids. The chain's CDR3 is CASSQDLLSSGRTGELFF. The CDR3 DNA reads as TGCGCCAGCAGCCAAGATCTTTTAAGTAGCGGGAGGACCGGGGAGCTGTTTTTT.

This clonotype was counted only a few times. V and J are TRBV5-6 and TRBJ2-1; D ambiguous. The V end lost 4 bases, the J end lost 4 bases, and 15 bases lay between the germline ends. Germline V lookup: CDR1 SGHDT, CDR2 YYEEEE. The CDR3 contains 15 residues. The DNA of the CDR3 is TGTGCCAGCAGCCCGGACGGTCGGGTTTACAATGAGCAGTTCTTC. Translating it yields CASSPDGRVYNEQFF.

In this sample, this clonotype turned up a few times. The chain joins TRBV2 to TRBJ1-2; 8 bases match TRBD1. This CDR3 is built from 16 residues. Trimming took 6 bases from V and 1 from J; bases not matched to a gene: 10. Germline V gene lookup returns CDR1 SNHLY and CDR2 FYNNEI. CDR3 nucleotides: TGTGCCAGCAGCCGACGGGGACAGGCAAATAACTATGGCTACACCTTC. Protein product: CASSRRGQANNYGYTF.

The table lists this clonotype with many counts. The chain joins TRBV10-3 to TRBJ2-7; unclear D gene. Germline V gives CDR1 ENHRY, CDR2 SYGVKD. The CDR3 spans 11 residues. V was clipped by 3 bases and J by 2 bases, with 2 bases between them. The CDR3 here is CAISDAYEQYV. The CDR3 bases are TGTGCCATCAGTGACGCCTACGAGCAGTACGTC.

V is TRBV28 and J is TRBJ2-2; TRBD1 is a possible D gene (5 bases). Deletions cut 7 bases from V and 6 bases from J, with 12 bases between. CDR1 is MDHEN and CDR2 is SYDVKM in the germline V gene. The CDR3 runs 13 residues. The CDR3 DNA reads as TGTGCCAGCACACAGGCCTTTTCCGGGGAGCTGTTTTTT. Its translation is CASTQAFSGELFF. The full variable domain, its missing parts supplied by reference TRBV28 and TRBJ2-2, is DVKVTQSSRYLVKRTGEKVFLECVQDMDHENMFWYRQDPGLGLRLIYFSYDVKMKEKGDIPEGYSVSREKKERFSLILESASTNQTSMYLCASTQAFSGELFFGEGSRLTVL.